Listed here is a single TCR beta chain. The sample is drawn from a study of blood T cell repertoires in COVID-19. Overall study: COVID-19 samples, acute and convalescent, were from the United States, Italy and Spain. Sources were T cells, B-cell-depleted T cells, or PBMCs; the material itself was cDNA or gDNA.

Participants were aged roughly 18 to 89 years from 20 to 30 US areas. Clinical history reported by participants formed the basis on which cohorts were assigned. The method was immunoSEQ multiplex PCR; TCRdb's version includes in-frame clones alone and lacks a portion of them. Of some 230,000 clones listed, approximately 84% are singletons. This TCR was recovered from a man aged 40-50 years who had recovered from COVID-19. Input material: PBMCs or T cells enriched from blood (not recorded which).

The CDR3 sequence is CASSSPGLLSTDTQYF. For the CDR3, the DNA is TGTGCCAGCAGCTCCCCGGGTCTCCTCAGCACAGATACGCAGTATTTT. The gene calls are TRBV7-9 and TRBJ2-3; D is undetermined. This CDR3 has 16 amino acids. The V gene lost 4 bases and the J gene lost 0 bases, with 14 bases spanning the gap. Germline CDR1 is SEHNR and CDR2 is FQNEAQ (reference sequence). The complete variable domain, with remaining parts taken from reference TRBV7-9 and TRBJ2-3, reads DTGVSQNPRHKITKRGQNVTFRCDPISEHNRLYWYRQTLGQGPEFLTYFQNEAQLEKSRLLSDRFSAERPKGSFSTLEIQRTEQGDSAMYLCASSSPGLLSTDTQYFGPGTRLTVL.